This TCR beta chain was obtained from a study of T cells in Graves' hyperthyroidism and ophthalmopathy (dated by TCRdb to the late 2010s). Concerning the study at large: Peripheral blood was sampled at the time of initial diagnosis, prior to any treatment. For training and testing, the 95 to 100 patients in the discovery cohort were randomly divided in a 7:3 ratio. After blood sampling, hyperthyroidism patients were treated with methimazole at a starting dose of 30 mg daily, and ophthalmopathy patients were treated with high-dose intravenous methylprednisolone. The study also compared thyroid tissue and blood T-cell repertoires from about six Graves' hyperthyroidism patients. Prospective prediction of ophthalmopathy was tested in an independent validation cohort of about 19 hyperthyroidism patients and roughly 16 patients who later progressed to ophthalmopathy. TCR V-J signatures able to tell the groups apart were searched for in a discovery cohort of approximately 95 patients, of whom under 45 had Graves' ophthalmopathy and 55 to 65 had stable Graves' hyperthyroidism. The paper describes TCR Vbeta CDR3 sequencing of 135 peripheral blood samples, made up of 40 to 45 ophthalmopathy patients, more than 70 hyperthyroidism patients and some 17 progressor patients.

The TCR beta CDR3 regions were amplified from the RNA transcripts. For the first round of RT-PCR on the TCR CDR3, the HTBI primer set was used together with the Qiagen OneStep RT-PCR kit. The libraries were constructed in a second round of multiplex PCR and then size-selected and purified. Paired-end sequencing of the libraries was performed with 100 bp reads on an Illumina HiSeq2000. Processing in the source paper ran as follows. Raw data were processed with SOAPnuke, discarding reads with adapters, uncalled bases, mean Phred below 15, or no exact constant-primer or identifier match. COPE v1.2.5 was used to merge high-quality paired reads, and clonotypes were defined as unique nucleotide sequences. Clonotypes were aligned to IMGT TRBV, TRBD and TRBJ reference segments using MiTCR v1.1. The analysis included only V-J combinations with a frequency above 0.0001, which together covered over 98% of the repertoires. A TCS score was defined as the ratio between F50 (clonal expansion) and ExV (chaos), using BLOSUM62-based TCRdist between CDR3 peptides within each V-J. Welch's t-statistics and random forest reduced 514 V-J features to roughly 13, which were used in a naive Bayes classifier (R e1071). The raw public reads went through TCRdb reprocessing: fastp at Q25, MiXCR clone calling, in-frame beta chains kept. Duplicate CDR3 protein sequences are folded into a single record with the most common DNA and genes. The V and J calls, along with clone size, are taken from TCRdb and not from the paper's own processing. This sample has a few hundred thousand distinct CDR3 sequences in its table, and under 20% of those were observed once. The ten most abundant clones make up 17% of the sample.

What the authors observed across the whole study: In cross-validation, a model built on a 13 V-J signature told ophthalmopathy apart from stable hyperthyroidism with just under 90% sensitivity and approximately 84% specificity, and in testing the same model reached 80%/75%. In validation, progression to ophthalmopathy was predicted by the model with almost 71% sensitivity and 72% to 85% specificity, a median of roughly 6.4 months before onset. No statistical method was used to set the sample size in advance, and investigators knew the group allocation. Most expanded thyroid clonotypes (frequency above 0.001) were also detected in blood, a finding suggesting that blood repertoires may reflect thyroid immune responses.

Ophthalmopathy patients had moderately to severely active disease, with a Clinical Activity Score of 3 or more, a NOSPECS grade of 4 or more, and a disease duration of less than 3 months. The study excluded patients with uncontrolled infections, other autoimmune diseases, pregnancy or lactation. Diagnoses were based on clinical symptoms, serum thyroxine and TRAb, thyroid ultrasound and orbital computed tomography. PBMCs were isolated from 10 ml of fresh peripheral blood by Ficoll-Paque density gradient centrifugation. Total RNA was extracted using Trizol reagent, and RNA quality was assessed on an Agilent 2100 Bioanalyzer. As to this clonotype: The clone's antigen remains unknown. Base quality data are lacking; no much larger clone is found one base away.

The CDR1 and CDR2 encoded by the germline V gene (reference sequence) are MNHEY and SMNVEV. Spanning cysteine to phenylalanine, the CDR3 consists of 13 amino acids. Kept here is only the CDR3 DNA, which spans 39 bases and is read in frame from base 1. Trimming removed 5 bases from V and 8 bases from J, leaving 15 bases between the germline ends. Recombination joined TRBV27 with TRBJ1-2, with the identity of the D gene unclear. This TCR was sampled from a woman younger than 30 with Graves' ophthalmopathy. What was sequenced was blood. The sequence in DNA is TGTGCCAGCAGTCTGACTGGGGTGGAAGGCTACACCTTC. It codes for CASSLTGVEGYTF.